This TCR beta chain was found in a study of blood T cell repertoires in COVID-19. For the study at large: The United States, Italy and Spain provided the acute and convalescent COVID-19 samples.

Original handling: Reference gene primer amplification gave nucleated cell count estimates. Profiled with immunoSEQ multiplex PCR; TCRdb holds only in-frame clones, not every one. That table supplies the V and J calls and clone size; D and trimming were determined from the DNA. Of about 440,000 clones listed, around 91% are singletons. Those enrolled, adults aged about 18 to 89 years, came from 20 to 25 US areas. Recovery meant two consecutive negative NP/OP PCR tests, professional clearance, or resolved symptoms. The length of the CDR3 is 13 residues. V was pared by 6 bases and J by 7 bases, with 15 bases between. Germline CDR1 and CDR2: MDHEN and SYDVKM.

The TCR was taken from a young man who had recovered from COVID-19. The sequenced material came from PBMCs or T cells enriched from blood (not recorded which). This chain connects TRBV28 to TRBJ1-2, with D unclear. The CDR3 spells CASRLDAEGGYTF. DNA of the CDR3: TGTGCCAGCAGATTGGATGCAGAGGGTGGCTACACCTTC.